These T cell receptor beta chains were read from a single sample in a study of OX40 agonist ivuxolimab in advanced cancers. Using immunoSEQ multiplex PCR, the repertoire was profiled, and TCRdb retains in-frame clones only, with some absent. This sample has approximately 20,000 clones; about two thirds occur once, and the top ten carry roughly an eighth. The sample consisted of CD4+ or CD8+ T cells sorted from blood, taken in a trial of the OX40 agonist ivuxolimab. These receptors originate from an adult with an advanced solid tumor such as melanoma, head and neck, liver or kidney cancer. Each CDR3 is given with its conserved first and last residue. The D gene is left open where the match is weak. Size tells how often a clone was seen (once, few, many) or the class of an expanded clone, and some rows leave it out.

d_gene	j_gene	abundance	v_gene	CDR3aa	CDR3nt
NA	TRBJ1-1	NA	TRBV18	CASSESPDEWGVNTEAFF	TGTGCCAGCTCGGAGAGCCCCGATGAATGGGGGGTGAACACTGAAGCTTTCTTT
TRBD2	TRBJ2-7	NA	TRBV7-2	CASSPASGVLQEQYF	TGTGCCAGCAGCCCCGCTAGCGGCGTCTTACAAGAGCAGTACTTC
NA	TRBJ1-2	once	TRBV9	CASSAARDGTNYGYTF	TGTGCCAGCAGCGCTGCCCGGGACGGGACTAACTATGGCTACACCTTC
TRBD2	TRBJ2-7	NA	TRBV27	CASSLVAGTSYEQYF	TGTGCCAGCAGTCTAGTCGCCGGGACTAGCTACGAGCAGTACTTC
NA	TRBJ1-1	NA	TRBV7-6	CASSMTRGGTEAFF	TGTGCCAGCAGCATGACCAGGGGAGGAACTGAAGCTTTCTTT
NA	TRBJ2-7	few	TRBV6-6	CASSYGLFPYEQYF	TGTGCCAGCAGTTACGGACTCTTTCCCTACGAGCAGTACTTC
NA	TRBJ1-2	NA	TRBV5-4	CASSSLMGQRTNYGYTF	TGTGCCAGCAGCTCATTAATGGGACAACGAACTAACTATGGCTACACCTTC
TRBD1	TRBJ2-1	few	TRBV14	CASSRKTQGASTYNEQFF	TGTGCCAGCAGCCGGAAAACACAGGGGGCGAGTACCTACAATGAGCAGTTCTTC
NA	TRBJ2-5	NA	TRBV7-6	CASRPVLQETQYF	TGTGCCAGCAGACCCGTCCTACAGGAGACCCAGTACTTC
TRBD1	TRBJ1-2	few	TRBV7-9	CASSLDLDRGPDGYTF	TGTGCCAGCAGCTTAGATTTGGACAGGGGGCCAGATGGCTACACCTTC
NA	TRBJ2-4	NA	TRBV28	CASSFPAGNQNIQYF	TGTGCCAGCAGTTTTCCAGCGGGCAATCAAAACATTCAGTACTTC
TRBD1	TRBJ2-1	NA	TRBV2	CATGDRINNEQFF	TGTGCCACCGGGGACAGGATTAACAATGAGCAGTTCTTC
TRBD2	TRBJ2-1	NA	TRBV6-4	CASSVGTSGYNEQFF	TGTGCCAGCAGCGTCGGGACTAGCGGTTACAATGAGCAGTTCTTC
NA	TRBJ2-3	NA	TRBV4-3	CASSQEQETYGQDTQYF	TGCGCCAGCAGCCAAGAGCAGGAGACTTATGGGCAAGATACGCAGTATTTT
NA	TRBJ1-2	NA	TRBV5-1	CASSLNGGQVDGYTF	TGCGCCAGCAGCTTGAACGGGGGGCAGGTAGATGGCTACACCTTC
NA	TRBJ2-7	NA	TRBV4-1	CASMGDIGYEQYF	TGCGCCAGCATGGGGGACATAGGCTACGAGCAGTACTTC
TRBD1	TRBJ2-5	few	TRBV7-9	CASSSGQGAWETQYF	TGTGCCAGCAGCTCCGGACAGGGGGCTTGGGAGACCCAGTACTTC
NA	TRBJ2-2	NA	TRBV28	CASSWDAGGELFF	TGTGCCAGCAGTTGGGACGCCGGCGGGGAGCTGTTTTTT
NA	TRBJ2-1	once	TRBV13	CASSFWSGPNEQFF	TGTGCCAGCAGCTTTTGGTCGGGTCCCAATGAGCAGTTCTTC
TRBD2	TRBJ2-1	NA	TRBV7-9	CASSISGGSSYNEQFF	TGTGCCAGCAGCATAAGCGGGGGTAGCTCCTACAATGAGCAGTTCTTC
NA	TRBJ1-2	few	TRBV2	CASDRDNGGYTF	TGTGCCAGTGACCGGGACAATGGTGGCTACACCTTC
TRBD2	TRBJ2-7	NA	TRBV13	CASSPKREGYEQYF	TGTGCCAGCAGCCCCAAGCGGGAGGGCTACGAGCAGTACTTC
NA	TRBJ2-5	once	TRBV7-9	CASSRDTPYQETQYF	TGTGCCAGCAGCAGGGACACCCCGTACCAAGAGACCCAGTACTTC
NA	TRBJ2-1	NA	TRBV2	CASSEAPSENNNEQFF	TGTGCCAGCAGTGAAGCCCCTAGCGAGAACAACAATGAGCAGTTCTTC
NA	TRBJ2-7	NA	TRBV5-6	CASSFGGPSYEQYF	TGTGCCAGCAGCTTTGGGGGGCCCTCCTACGAGCAGTACTTC
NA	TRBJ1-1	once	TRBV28	CASSYARTEAFF	TGTGCCAGCAGCTACGCCCGCACTGAAGCTTTCTTT
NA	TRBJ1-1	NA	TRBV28	CASSPPNSHLNTEAFF	TGTGCCAGCAGTCCCCCCAACAGCCATTTGAACACTGAAGCTTTCTTT
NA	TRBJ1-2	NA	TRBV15	CATGAATNYGYTF	TGTGCCACCGGAGCAGCTACTAACTATGGCTACACCTTC
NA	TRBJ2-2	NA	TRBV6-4	CASSYFGRGNTGELFF	TGTGCCAGCAGTTATTTTGGCAGGGGTAACACCGGGGAGCTGTTTTTT
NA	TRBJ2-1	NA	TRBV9	CASSVAYNEQFF	TGTGCCAGCAGCGTAGCCTACAATGAGCAGTTCTTC
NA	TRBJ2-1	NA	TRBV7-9	CASSLDGLNNEQFF	TGTGCCAGCAGCTTAGACGGACTCAACAATGAGCAGTTCTTC
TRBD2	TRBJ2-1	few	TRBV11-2	CASSLGIERGYNEQFF	TGTGCCAGCAGCTTAGGGATCGAGCGGGGTTACAATGAGCAGTTCTTC
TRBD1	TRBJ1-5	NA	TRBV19	CASRDRGGNQPQHF	TGTGCCAGTCGGGACAGGGGAGGCAATCAGCCCCAGCATTTT
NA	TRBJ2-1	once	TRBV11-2	CASSLDGPAYNEQFF	TGTGCCAGCAGCTTAGATGGCCCCGCCTACAATGAGCAGTTCTTC
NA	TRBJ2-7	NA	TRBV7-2	CASSFPGDWYEQYF	TGTGCCAGCAGCTTTCCGGGGGATTGGTACGAGCAGTACTTC
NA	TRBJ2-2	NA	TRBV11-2	CASSPNRVGTGELFF	TGTGCCAGCAGCCCAAACAGGGTCGGGACAGGGGAGCTGTTTTTT
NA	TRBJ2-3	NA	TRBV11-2	CASQRTDTQYF	TGTGCCAGCCAAAGAACAGATACGCAGTATTTT
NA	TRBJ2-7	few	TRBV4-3	CASRFGTGPNEQYF	TGCGCCAGCAGATTCGGGACGGGGCCGAACGAGCAGTACTTC
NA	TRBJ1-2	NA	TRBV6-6	CASSSGAYGYTF	TGTGCCAGCAGTTCGGGGGCCTATGGCTACACCTTC
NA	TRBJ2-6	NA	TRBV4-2	CASSQNREGNSGANVLTF	TGTGCCAGCAGCCAGAACAGGGAGGGGAACTCTGGGGCCAACGTCCTGACTTTC
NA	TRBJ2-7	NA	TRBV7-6	CASSLEGKEQYF	TGTGCCAGCAGCTTAGAGGGGAAAGAGCAGTACTTC
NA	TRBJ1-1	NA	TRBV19	CASSIDGMRAEAFF	TGTGCCAGTAGTATAGACGGGATGCGCGCTGAAGCTTTCTTT
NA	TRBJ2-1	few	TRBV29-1	CSVEDPGLPGEQFF	TGCAGCGTTGAAGATCCCGGACTGCCGGGTGAGCAGTTCTTC
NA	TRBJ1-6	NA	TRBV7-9	CASSLGGSGNSPLHF	TGTGCCAGCAGCTTAGGGGGCAGTGGTAATTCACCCCTCCACTTT
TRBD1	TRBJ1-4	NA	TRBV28	CASMTGGLNEKLFF	TGTGCCAGTATGACAGGGGGCCTTAATGAAAAACTGTTTTTT
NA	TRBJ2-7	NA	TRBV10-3	CAIQGVGSYEQYF	TGTGCCATCCAAGGGGTGGGCTCCTACGAGCAGTACTTC
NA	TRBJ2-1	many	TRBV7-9	CASSFWPNEQFF	TGTGCCAGCAGCTTTTGGCCTAATGAGCAGTTCTTC
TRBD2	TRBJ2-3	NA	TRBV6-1	CASSETSGTTDTQYF	TGTGCCAGCAGTGAAACTAGCGGGACCACAGATACGCAGTATTTT
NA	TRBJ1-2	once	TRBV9	CASSPSGGLGGYTF	TGTGCCAGCAGCCCTAGTGGGGGACTAGGCGGCTACACCTTC
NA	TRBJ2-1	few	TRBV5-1	CASSSLGDRGYNEQFF	TGCGCCAGCAGTTCCCTAGGGGATAGGGGCTACAATGAGCAGTTCTTC
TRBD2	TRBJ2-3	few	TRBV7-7	CASSLGLASQDTQYF	TGTGCTAGCAGTCTGGGACTAGCGTCCCAAGATACGCAGTATTTT
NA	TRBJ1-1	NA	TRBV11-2	CASSLSFGRGAVNTEAFF	TGTGCCAGCAGCTTAAGCTTTGGGAGGGGGGCGGTGAACACTGAAGCTTTCTTT
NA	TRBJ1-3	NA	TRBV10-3	CAISESQGGTSASGNTIYF	TGTGCCATCAGTGAGTCGCAGGGCGGAACCTCCGCCTCTGGAAACACCATATATTTT